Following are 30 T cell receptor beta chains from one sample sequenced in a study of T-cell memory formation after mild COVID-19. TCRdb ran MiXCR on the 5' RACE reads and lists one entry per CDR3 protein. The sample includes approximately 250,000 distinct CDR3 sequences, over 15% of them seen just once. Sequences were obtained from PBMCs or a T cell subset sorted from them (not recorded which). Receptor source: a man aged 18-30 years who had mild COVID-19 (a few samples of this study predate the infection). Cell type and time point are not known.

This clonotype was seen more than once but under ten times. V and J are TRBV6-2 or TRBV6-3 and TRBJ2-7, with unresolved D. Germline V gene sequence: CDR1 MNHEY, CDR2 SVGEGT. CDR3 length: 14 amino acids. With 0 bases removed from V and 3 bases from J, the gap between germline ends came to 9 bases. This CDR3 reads CASSYSSAYYEQYF. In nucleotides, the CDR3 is TGTGCCAGCAGTTACTCGTCCGCATACTACGAGCAGTACTTC.

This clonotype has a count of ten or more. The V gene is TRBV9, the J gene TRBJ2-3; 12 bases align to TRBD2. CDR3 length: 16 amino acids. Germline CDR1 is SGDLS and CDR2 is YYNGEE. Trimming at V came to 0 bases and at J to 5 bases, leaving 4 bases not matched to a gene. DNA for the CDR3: TGTGCCAGCAGCGTAGCGAGACTAGCGGGAGAAGATACGCAGTATTTT. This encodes CASSVARLAGEDTQYF.

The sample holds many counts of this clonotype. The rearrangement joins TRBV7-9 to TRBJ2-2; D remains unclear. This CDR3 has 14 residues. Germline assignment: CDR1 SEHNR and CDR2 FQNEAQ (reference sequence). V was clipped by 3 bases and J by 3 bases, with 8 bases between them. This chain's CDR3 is CASSLASYTGELFF. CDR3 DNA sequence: TGTGCCAGCAGCTTGGCGTCCTACACCGGGGAGCTGTTTTTT.

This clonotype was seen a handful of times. CDR3 sequence reads: CASSKEAPAGRNIQYF. CDR3 sequence (DNA): TGTGCCAGCAGCAAAGAGGCTCCTGCGGGTCGAAACATTCAGTACTTC. The chain combines TRBV21-1 with TRBJ2-4; the DNA was not used to check the table's D call, TRBD2. TRBV21-1 corresponds to a pseudogene. The CDR3 runs 16 residues.

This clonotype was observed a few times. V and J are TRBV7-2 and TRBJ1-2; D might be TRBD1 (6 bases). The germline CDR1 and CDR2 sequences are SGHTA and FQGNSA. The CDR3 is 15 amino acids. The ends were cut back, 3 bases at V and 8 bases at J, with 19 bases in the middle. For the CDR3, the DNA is TGTGCCAGCAGCTTTAAGGGGGAAGGGGCTGGCGGCTACACCTTC. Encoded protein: CASSFKGEGAGGYTF.

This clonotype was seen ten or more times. The chain's CDR3 is CASSNTDGGFDIQYF. CDR3 DNA sequence: TGTGCCAGCAGTAACACCGATGGGGGTTTTGACATTCAGTACTTC. The genes are TRBV6-5 and TRBJ2-4; D possibly matches TRBD1 or TRBD2 (5 bases each). V was pared by 5 bases and J by 8 bases, with 19 bases between. The CDR3 totals 15 residues. The germline V gene has CDR1 MNHEY and CDR2 SVGAGI.

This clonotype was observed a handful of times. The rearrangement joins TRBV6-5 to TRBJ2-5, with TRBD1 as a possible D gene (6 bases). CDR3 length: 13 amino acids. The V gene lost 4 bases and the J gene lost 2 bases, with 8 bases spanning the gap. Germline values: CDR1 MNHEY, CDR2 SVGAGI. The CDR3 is CASSWTDQETQYF. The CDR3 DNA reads TGTGCCAGCAGTTGGACAGATCAAGAGACCCAGTACTTC.

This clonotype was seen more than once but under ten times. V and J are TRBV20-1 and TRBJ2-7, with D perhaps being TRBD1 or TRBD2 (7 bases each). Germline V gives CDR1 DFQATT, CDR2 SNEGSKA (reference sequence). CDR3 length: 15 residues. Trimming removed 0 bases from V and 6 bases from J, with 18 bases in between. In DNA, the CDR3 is TGCAGTGCTAGAGAGGGAGGGGGCGCTGTTGGCGAGCAGTACGTC. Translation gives CSAREGGGAVGEQYV.

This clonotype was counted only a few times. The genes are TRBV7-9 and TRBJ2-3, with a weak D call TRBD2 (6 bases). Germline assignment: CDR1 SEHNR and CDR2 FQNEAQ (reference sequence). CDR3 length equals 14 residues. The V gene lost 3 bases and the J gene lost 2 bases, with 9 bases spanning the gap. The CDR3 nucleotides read TGTGCCAGCAGCTTTAGCGGTTTCACAGATACGCAGTATTTT. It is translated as CASSFSGFTDTQYF.

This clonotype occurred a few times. The CDR3 region is CASSPGRDQETQYF. CDR3 in DNA: TGTGCCAGCTCCCCAGGGAGAGACCAAGAGACCCAGTACTTC. The chain joins TRBV18 to TRBJ2-5, with D perhaps assigned TRBD1 or TRBD2 (5 bases each). The V and J ends lost 6 bases and 0 bases respectively, with 11 bases between them. The CDR3 loop spans 14 amino acids. CDR1 is KGHSH, CDR2 LQKENI, per germline.

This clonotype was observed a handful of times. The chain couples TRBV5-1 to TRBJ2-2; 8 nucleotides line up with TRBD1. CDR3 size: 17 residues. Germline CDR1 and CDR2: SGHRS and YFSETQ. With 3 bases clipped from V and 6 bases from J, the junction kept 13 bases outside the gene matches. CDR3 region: CASSWGPGGGSPGELFF. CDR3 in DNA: TGCGCCAGCAGCTGGGGGCCAGGGGGCGGAAGCCCCGGGGAGCTGTTTTTT.

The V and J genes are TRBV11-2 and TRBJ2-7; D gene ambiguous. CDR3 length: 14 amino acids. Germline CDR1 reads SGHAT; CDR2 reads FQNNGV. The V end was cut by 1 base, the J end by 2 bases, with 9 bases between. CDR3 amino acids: CASSLGGVPYEQYV. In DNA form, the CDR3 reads TGTGCCAGCAGCTTAGGTGGGGTTCCCTACGAGCAGTACGTC.

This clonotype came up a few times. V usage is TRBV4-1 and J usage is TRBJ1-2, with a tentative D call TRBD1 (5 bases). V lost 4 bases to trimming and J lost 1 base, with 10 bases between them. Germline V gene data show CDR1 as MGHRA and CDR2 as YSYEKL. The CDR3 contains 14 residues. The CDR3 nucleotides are TGCGCCAGCAGCCTCGGGGGGATTAACTATGGCTACACCTTC. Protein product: CASSLGGINYGYTF.

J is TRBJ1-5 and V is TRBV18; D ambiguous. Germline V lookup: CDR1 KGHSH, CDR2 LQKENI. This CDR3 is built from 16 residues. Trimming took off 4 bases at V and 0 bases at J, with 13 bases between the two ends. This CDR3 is CASSRIAGVSNQPQHF. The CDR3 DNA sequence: TGTGCCAGCTCACGAATCGCAGGTGTTAGCAATCAGCCCCAGCATTTT. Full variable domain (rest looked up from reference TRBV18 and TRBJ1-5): NAGVMQNPRHLVRRRGQEARLRCSPMKGHSHVYWYRQLPEEGLKFMVYLQKENIIDESGMPKERFSAEFPKEGPSILRIQQVVRGDSAAYFCASSRIAGVSNQPQHFGDGTRLSIL.

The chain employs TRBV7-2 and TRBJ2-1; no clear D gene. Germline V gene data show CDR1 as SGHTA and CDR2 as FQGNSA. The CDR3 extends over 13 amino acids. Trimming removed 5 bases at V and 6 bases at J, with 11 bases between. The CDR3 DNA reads TGTGCCAGCAGCCTCCAGATCCGCAATGAGCAGTTCTTC. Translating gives CASSLQIRNEQFF. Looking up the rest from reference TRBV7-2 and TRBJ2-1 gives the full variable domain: GAGVSQSPSNKVTEKGKDVELRCDPISGHTALYWYRQSLGQGLEFLIYFQGNSAPDKSGLPSDRFSAERTGGSVSTLTIQRTQQEDSAVYLCASSLQIRNEQFFGPGTRLTVL.

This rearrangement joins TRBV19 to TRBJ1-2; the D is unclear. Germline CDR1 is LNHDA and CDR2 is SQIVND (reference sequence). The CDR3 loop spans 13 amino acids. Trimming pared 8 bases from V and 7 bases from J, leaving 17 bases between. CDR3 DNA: TGTGCCAGTGGAAGCGGACGGTCCGGTGGCTACACCTTC. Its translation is CASGSGRSGGYTF. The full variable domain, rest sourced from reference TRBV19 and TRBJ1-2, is DGGITQSPKYLFRKEGQNVTLSCEQNLNHDAMYWYRQDPGQGLRLIYYSQIVNDFQKGDIAEGYSVSREKKESFPLTVTSAQKNPTAFYLCASGSGRSGGYTFGSGTRLTVV.

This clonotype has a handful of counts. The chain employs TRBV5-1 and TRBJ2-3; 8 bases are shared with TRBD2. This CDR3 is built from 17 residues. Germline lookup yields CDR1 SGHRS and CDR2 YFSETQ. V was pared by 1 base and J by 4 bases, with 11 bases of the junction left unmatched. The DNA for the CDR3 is TGCGCCAGCAGCTTGTTGTGGACTAGCAATTGGGCAGATACGCAGTATTTT. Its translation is CASSLLWTSNWADTQYF.

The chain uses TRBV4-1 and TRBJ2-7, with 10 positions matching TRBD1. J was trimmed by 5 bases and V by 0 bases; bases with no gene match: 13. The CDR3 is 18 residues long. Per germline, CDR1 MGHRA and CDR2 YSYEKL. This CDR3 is CASSQDIPERDRGNEQYV. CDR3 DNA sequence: TGCGCCAGCAGCCAAGATATCCCCGAGCGGGACAGGGGCAACGAGCAGTACGTC.

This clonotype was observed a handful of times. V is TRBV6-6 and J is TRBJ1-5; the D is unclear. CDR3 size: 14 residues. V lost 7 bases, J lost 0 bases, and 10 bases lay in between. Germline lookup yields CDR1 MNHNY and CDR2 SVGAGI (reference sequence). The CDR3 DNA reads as TGTGCCAGCATTTCAGATAATAGCAATCAGCCCCAGCATTTT. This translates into CASISDNSNQPQHF.

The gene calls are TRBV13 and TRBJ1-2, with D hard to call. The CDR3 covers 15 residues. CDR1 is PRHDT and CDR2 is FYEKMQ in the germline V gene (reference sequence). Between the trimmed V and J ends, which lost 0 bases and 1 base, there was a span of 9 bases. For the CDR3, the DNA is TGTGCCAGCAGCTTAGGCGGACCCCTTAACTATGGCTACACCTTC. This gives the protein CASSLGGPLNYGYTF.

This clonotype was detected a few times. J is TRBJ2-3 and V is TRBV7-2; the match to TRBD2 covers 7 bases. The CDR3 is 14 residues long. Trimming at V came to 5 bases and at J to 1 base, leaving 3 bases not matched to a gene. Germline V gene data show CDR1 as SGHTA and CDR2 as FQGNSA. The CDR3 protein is CASSIRGGTDTQYF. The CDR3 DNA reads TGTGCCAGCAGCATTCGGGGGGGCACAGATACGCAGTATTTT. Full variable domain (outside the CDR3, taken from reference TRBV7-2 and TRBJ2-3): GAGVSQSPSNKVTEKGKDVELRCDPISGHTALYWYRQSLGQGLEFLIYFQGNSAPDKSGLPSDRFSAERTGGSVSTLTIQRTQQEDSAVYLCASSIRGGTDTQYFGPGTRLTVL.

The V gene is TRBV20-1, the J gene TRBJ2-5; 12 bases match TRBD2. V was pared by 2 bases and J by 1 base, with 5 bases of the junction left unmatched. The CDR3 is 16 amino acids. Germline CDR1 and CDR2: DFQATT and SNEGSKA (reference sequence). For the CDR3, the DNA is TGCAGTGCTAGACCGCCACTAGCGGGGGGCCAAGAGACCCAGTACTTC. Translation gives CSARPPLAGGQETQYF.

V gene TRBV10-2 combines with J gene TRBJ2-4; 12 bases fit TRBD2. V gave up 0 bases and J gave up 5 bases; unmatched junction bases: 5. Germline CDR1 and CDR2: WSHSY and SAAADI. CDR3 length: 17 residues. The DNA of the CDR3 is TGCGCCAGCAGTGAGTCGTCTAGCGGGGGGGGTCAAAACATTCAGTACTTC. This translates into CASSESSSGGGQNIQYF.

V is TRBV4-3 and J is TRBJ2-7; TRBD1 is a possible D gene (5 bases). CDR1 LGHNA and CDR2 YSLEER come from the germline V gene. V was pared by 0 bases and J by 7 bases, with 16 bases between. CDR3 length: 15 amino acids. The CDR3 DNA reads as TGCGCCAGCAGCCAAGATTGGACCCCAGGGTTGGAGCAGTACTTC. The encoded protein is CASSQDWTPGLEQYF.

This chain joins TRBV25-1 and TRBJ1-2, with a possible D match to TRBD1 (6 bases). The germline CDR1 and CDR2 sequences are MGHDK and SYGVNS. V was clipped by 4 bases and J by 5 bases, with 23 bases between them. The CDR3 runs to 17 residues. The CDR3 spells CASSAGAGAGPLYGYTF. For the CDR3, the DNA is TGTGCCAGCAGTGCGGGGGCGGGCGCAGGTCCGCTTTATGGCTACACCTTC.

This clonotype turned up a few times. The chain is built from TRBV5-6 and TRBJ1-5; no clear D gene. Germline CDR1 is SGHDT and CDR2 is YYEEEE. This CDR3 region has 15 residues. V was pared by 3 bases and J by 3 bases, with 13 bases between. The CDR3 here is CASSSTGLNNQPQHF. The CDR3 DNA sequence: TGTGCCAGCAGCTCAACCGGCCTTAACAATCAGCCCCAGCATTTT. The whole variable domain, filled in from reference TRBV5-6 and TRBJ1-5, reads DAGVTQSPTHLIKTRGQQVTLRCSPKSGHDTVSWYQQALGQGPQFIFQYYEEEERQRGNFPDRFSGHQFPNYSSELNVNALLLGDSALYLCASSSTGLNNQPQHFGDGTRLSIL.

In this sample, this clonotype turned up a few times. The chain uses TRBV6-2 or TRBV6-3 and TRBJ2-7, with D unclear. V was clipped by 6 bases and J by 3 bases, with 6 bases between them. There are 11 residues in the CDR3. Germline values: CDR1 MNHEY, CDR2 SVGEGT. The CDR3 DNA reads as TGTGCCAGCAGCGATAACTACGAGCAGTACTTC. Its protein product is CASSDNYEQYF.

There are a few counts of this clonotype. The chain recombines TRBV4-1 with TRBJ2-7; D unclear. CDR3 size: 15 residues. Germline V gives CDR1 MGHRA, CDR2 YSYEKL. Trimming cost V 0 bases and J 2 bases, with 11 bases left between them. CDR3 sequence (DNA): TGCGCCAGCAGCCAAGAGGCCACCAGCCCCTACGAGCAGTACTTC. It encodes CASSQEATSPYEQYF.

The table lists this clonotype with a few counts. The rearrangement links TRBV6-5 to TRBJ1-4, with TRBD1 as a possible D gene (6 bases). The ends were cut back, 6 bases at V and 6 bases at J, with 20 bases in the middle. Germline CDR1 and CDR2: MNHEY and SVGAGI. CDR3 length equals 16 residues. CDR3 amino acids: CASSRLLGAGDEKLFF. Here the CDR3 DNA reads TGTGCCAGCAGCCGCCTTTTGGGGGCCGGGGATGAAAAACTGTTTTTT.

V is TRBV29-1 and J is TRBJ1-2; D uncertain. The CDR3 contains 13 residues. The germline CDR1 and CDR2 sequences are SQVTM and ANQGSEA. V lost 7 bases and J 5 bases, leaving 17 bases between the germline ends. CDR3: CSGTLGAPYGYTF. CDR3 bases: TGCAGCGGGACCTTAGGCGCCCCGTATGGCTACACCTTC. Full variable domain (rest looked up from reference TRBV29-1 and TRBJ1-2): SAVISQKPSRDICQRGTSLTIQCQVDSQVTMMFWYRQQPGQSLTLIATANQGSEATYESGFVIDKFPISRPNLTFSTLTVSNMSPEDSSIYLCSGTLGAPYGYTFGSGTRLTVV.